There are a few counts of the clone carrying this T cell receptor (beta chain). Using immunoSEQ multiplex PCR, the repertoire was profiled, and TCRdb retains in-frame clones only, with some absent. Among 400,000 or so clones, 75% to 90% were seen once, and the ten largest hold around 1.1%. This entry is derived from a study of blood T cell repertoires in COVID-19. Recovered participants had two consecutive negative NP/OP PCR tests, healthcare professional clearance, or symptom resolution. The CDR3 covers 14 residues. Between the trimmed V and J ends, which lost 0 bases and 7 bases, there was a span of 7 bases. Germline values: CDR1 ENHRY, CDR2 SYGVKD.

V and J are TRBV10-3 and TRBJ1-6; TRBD1 is a possible D gene (5 bases). The sequencing sample was made of PBMCs or T cells enriched from blood (not recorded which). This receptor was identified in a man aged 25 to 40 who had recovered from COVID-19. The CDR3 sequence: CAISESEGNSPLHF. CDR3 nucleotides: TGTGCCATCAGTGAGTCGGAGGGGAATTCACCCCTCCACTTT.